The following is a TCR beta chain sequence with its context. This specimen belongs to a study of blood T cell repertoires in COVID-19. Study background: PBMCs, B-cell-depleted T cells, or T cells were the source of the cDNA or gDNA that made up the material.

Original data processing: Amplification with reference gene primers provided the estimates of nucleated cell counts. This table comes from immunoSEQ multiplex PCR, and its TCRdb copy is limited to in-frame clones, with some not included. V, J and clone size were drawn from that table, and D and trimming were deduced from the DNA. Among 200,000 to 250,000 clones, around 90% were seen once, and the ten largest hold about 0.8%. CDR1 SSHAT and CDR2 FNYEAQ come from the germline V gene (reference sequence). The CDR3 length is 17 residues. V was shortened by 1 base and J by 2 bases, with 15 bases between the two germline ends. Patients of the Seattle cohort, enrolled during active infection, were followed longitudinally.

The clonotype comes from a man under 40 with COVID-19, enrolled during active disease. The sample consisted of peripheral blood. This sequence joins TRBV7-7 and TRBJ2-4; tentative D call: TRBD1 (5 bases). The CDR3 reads CASSLVVAGNTKNIQYF. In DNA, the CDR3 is TGTGCCAGCAGCTTAGTCGTCGCAGGGAACACCAAAAACATTCAGTACTTC.